These 25 T cell receptor beta chains came from one sample sequenced in a study of shared clonotypes between healthy human individuals. The protocol was immunoSEQ multiplex PCR, while the TCRdb copy is restricted to in-frame clones and leaves out a portion. The sample records a few million clones, approximately 94% being singletons. Sequencing input: naive CD4+ T cells sorted from blood. The subset is: CD45RA+ positively selected. Source of these receptors: a man between 18 and 35 years old in good health.

This chain joins TRBV7-3 and TRBJ2-1, with TRBD2 identical over 12 bases. Trimming removed 5 bases from V and 2 bases from J; junction bases left unmatched: 4. The germline V gene has CDR1 SGHTA and CDR2 FQGTGA. The CDR3 runs to 16 residues. The CDR3 nucleotides read TGTGCCAGCAGCAGCCGGACTAGCGGGGCCTACAATGAGCAGTTCTTC. This translates into CASSSRTSGAYNEQFF.

The chain employs TRBV18 and TRBJ1-5, with 7 bases identical to TRBD1. Germline lookup yields CDR1 KGHSH and CDR2 LQKENI. Trimming at V came to 5 bases and at J to 3 bases, leaving 7 bases not matched to a gene. This CDR3 is built from 15 residues. This chain's CDR3 is CASSSKTGNNQPQHF. The CDR3 nucleotides are TGTGCCAGCTCATCAAAGACAGGGAACAATCAGCCCCAGCATTTT. Supplemented by reference TRBV18 and TRBJ1-5, the full variable domain reads NAGVMQNPRHLVRRRGQEARLRCSPMKGHSHVYWYRQLPEEGLKFMVYLQKENIIDESGMPKERFSAEFPKEGPSILRIQQVVRGDSAAYFCASSSKTGNNQPQHFGDGTRLSIL.

This clone was detected only once. The V and J genes are TRBV11-2 and TRBJ2-7; D might be TRBD1 (5 bases). The CDR3 totals 15 residues. Trimming removed 1 base from V and 1 base from J, with 11 bases in between. Germline CDR1 reads SGHAT; CDR2 reads FQNNGV. DNA of the CDR3: TGTGCCAGCAGCTTAGGACAGAGTCTGTCCTACGAGCAGTACTTC. Translating it yields CASSLGQSLSYEQYF.

The chain combines TRBV5-6 with TRBJ2-7; D might be TRBD1 (5 bases). The CDR3 consists of 15 residues. The V gene lost 1 base and the J gene lost 0 bases, with 11 bases spanning the gap. Germline-derived CDR1 and CDR2 are SGHDT and YYEEEE. CDR3 sequence (DNA): TGTGCCAGCAGCTTGTCAAGGGGTCCCTCCTACGAGCAGTACTTC. Protein: CASSLSRGPSYEQYF.

The chain employs TRBV6-6 and TRBJ2-7; the D is unclear. The length of the CDR3 is 14 residues. V lost 2 bases and J 2 bases, leaving 10 bases between the germline ends. Looked up from germline, CDR1 is MNHNY and CDR2 is SVGAGI (reference sequence). The CDR3 bases are TGTGCCAGCAGTTACGGGCAGGCCACCTACGAGCAGTACTTC. Its translation: CASSYGQATYEQYF.

V usage is TRBV30 and J usage is TRBJ1-5; D not certain. The CDR3 is 13 residues long. Looked up from germline, CDR1 is GTSNPN and CDR2 is SVGIG (reference sequence). V shed 5 bases and J shed 4 bases, with 12 bases lying between them. For the CDR3, the DNA is TGTGCCTGGGGTAGGGCGACTAATCAGCCCCAGCATTTT. Its translation is CAWGRATNQPQHF.

The chain uses TRBV10-3 and TRBJ1-1; D is possibly TRBD1 (5 bases). Germline loops: CDR1 ENHRY, CDR2 SYGVKD. Trimming left V 1 base short and J 5 bases short, with 11 bases between. The CDR3 loop spans 14 amino acids. The CDR3 DNA reads as TGTGCCATCAGTGAGTTACTTGAGGGGACTGAAGCTTTCTTT. Amino acids: CAISELLEGTEAFF.

Comment on this clone: Additional DNA sequences in this sample encode the identical CDR3. This CDR3 is CASSAQGTGANVLTF. In DNA, the CDR3 is TGTGCCAGCAGTGCCCAGGGTACTGGGGCCAACGTCCTGACTTTC. The chain combines TRBV2 with TRBJ2-6; D may be TRBD1 (5 bases). The CDR3 is 15 residues long. The ends were cut back, 4 bases at V and 2 bases at J, with 9 bases in the middle. The germline CDR1 and CDR2 sequences are SNHLY and FYNNEI.

The rearrangement uses TRBV6-1 and TRBJ1-5; 8 nucleotides line up with TRBD1. Trimming removed 0 bases from V and 5 bases from J; junction bases left unmatched: 15. There are 19 residues in the CDR3. Germline-derived CDR1 and CDR2 are MNHNS and SASEGT. The CDR3 spells CASSEAARGLNGIHQPQHF. CDR3 bases: TGTGCCAGCAGTGAAGCGGCCAGGGGGCTAAACGGGATCCATCAGCCCCAGCATTTT.

This chain joins TRBV11-1 and TRBJ2-3; 9 bases match TRBD2. Germline loops: CDR1 SGHAT, CDR2 FQDESV (reference sequence). After removal of 2 bases from V and 2 bases from J, the junction contained 8 bases not matched to a gene. The CDR3 is 17 amino acids. In nucleotides, the CDR3 is TGTGCCAGCAGCTTAAGGGGAAGCGGGGGGCCCACAGATACGCAGTATTTT. It translates to CASSLRGSGGPTDTQYF.

The CDR3 DNA sequence: TGTGCCTGGAGTGGCGACTGGGGAGAGAACACCGGGGAGCTGTTTTTT. Amino acid sequence: CAWSGDWGENTGELFF. The chain carries TRBV30 and TRBJ2-2; a weak D match, TRBD2 (5 bases). Germline V gene data show CDR1 as GTSNPN and CDR2 as SVGIG (reference sequence). Trimming left V 1 base short and J 1 base short, with 13 bases between. The length of the CDR3 is 16 residues. The full variable domain, in which reference TRBV30 and TRBJ2-2 provide the parts outside the CDR3, is SQTIHQWPATLVQPVGSPLSLECTVEGTSNPNLYWYRQAAGRGLQLLFYSVGIGQISSEVPQNLSASRPQDRQFILSSKKLLLSDSGFYLCAWSGDWGENTGELFFGEGSRLTVL.

This chain connects TRBV5-1 to TRBJ2-7, with 7 bases fitting TRBD1. This CDR3 contains 15 residues. After removal of 4 bases from V and 2 bases from J, the junction contained 9 bases not matched to a gene. Germline V gene data show CDR1 as SGHRS and CDR2 as YFSETQ. In nucleotides, the CDR3 is TGCGCCAGCAGCGTTTCTACAGGGGACACCTACGAGCAGTACTTC. Its protein is CASSVSTGDTYEQYF.

This chain connects TRBV5-1 to TRBJ1-6; 8 nucleotides agree with TRBD1. The J segment lost 13 bases and the V segment lost 6 bases, leaving 3 bases of the junction unmatched. Germline CDR1 reads SGHRS; CDR2 reads YFSETQ. The CDR3 spans 11 residues. The CDR3 coding sequence is TGCGCCAGCACTCGGACAGGGCCCCTCCACTTT. This codes for CASTRTGPLHF.

Notes on this clone: At one of its ends the junction is not consistent with the germline gene, which may arise from a read error. The V and J genes are TRBV28 and TRBJ2-1; a weak D match, TRBD1 (5 bases). Germline CDR1 is MDHEN and CDR2 is SYDVKM. The CDR3 loop spans 11 amino acids. This chain's CDR3 is CKTESYNEQFF. CDR3 nucleotide sequence: TGCAAGACAGAATCCTACAATGAGCAGTTCTTC. The entire variable domain, with the rest obtained from reference TRBV28 and TRBJ2-1, is as follows: DVKVTQSSRYLVKRTGEKVFLECVQDMDHENMFWYRQDPGLGLRLIYFSYDVKMKEKGDIPEGYSVSREKKERFSLILESASTNQTSMYLCKTESYNEQFFGPGTRLTVL.

The gene calls are TRBV4-1 and TRBJ1-4; TRBD1 matches 8 bases. Germline CDR1 and CDR2: MGHRA and YSYEKL. The junction had 2 bases not matched to a gene; V was cut back by 1 base and J by 1 base. The CDR3 length is 16 residues. The CDR3 loop is CASSQGQGRTNEKLFF. CDR3 bases: TGCGCCAGCAGCCAAGGACAGGGGCGAACTAATGAAAAACTGTTTTTT.

The chain has TRBV28 and TRBJ2-2, with TRBD1 as a possible D gene (7 bases). The CDR3 has 14 amino acids. Germline values: CDR1 MDHEN, CDR2 SYDVKM. Trimming stripped 5 bases from V and 4 bases from J, with 11 bases between. CDR3 in amino acids: CASSGGTVTGELFF. The CDR3, as DNA: TGTGCCAGCAGTGGAGGGACAGTCACCGGGGAGCTGTTTTTT.

The chain combines TRBV5-1 with TRBJ2-5; 13 bases fit TRBD2. Germline V gene data show CDR1 as SGHRS and CDR2 as YFSETQ. The trim removed 1 base at V and 4 bases at J, leaving 7 bases unmatched. The CDR3 is 17 residues long. The CDR3 protein is CASSLTSGRGVGETQYF. DNA of the CDR3: TGCGCCAGCAGCTTGACTAGCGGGAGGGGAGTAGGAGAGACCCAGTACTTC.

The genes are TRBV4-3 and TRBJ2-3; 9 bases map to TRBD2. The junction had 9 bases not matched to a gene; V was cut back by 4 bases and J by 4 bases. Germline CDR1 and CDR2: LGHNA and YSLEER. The length of the CDR3 is 16 residues. CDR3 loop: CASSLRAGGPADTQYF. The CDR3 DNA sequence: TGCGCCAGCAGCCTTCGGGCGGGAGGGCCGGCAGATACGCAGTATTTT.

This chain links TRBV27 with TRBJ1-4; D is unclear. In germline, CDR1 is MNHEY, CDR2 SMNVEV (reference sequence). The CDR3 is 13 amino acids. Trimming cost V 2 bases and J 8 bases, with 9 bases left between them. The CDR3 DNA follows: TGTGCCAGCAGTTTAGGTGGAGTGGAAAAACTGTTTTTT. This encodes CASSLGGVEKLFF.

This chain links TRBV28 with TRBJ2-7, with TRBD2 matching 7 bases. Germline CDR1 and CDR2: MDHEN and SYDVKM. There are 12 residues in the CDR3. Trimming removed 11 bases from V and 5 bases from J; junction bases left unmatched: 9. The CDR3 bases are TGTGCCGCGGGAGCACGTATCGACGAGCAGTACTTC. Amino acid sequence: CAAGARIDEQYF.

J is TRBJ2-7 and V is TRBV5-4; 8 bases fit TRBD1. V shed 3 bases and J 5 bases; nucleotides not matched to a gene: 10. The CDR3 spans 15 residues. Per germline, CDR1 SGHNT and CDR2 YYREEE (reference sequence). This CDR3 reads CASSYGQGKVHEQYF. The CDR3 DNA sequence: TGTGCCAGCAGCTACGGACAGGGTAAAGTACACGAGCAGTACTTC.

This sequence joins TRBV9 and TRBJ2-3, with 8 bases identical to TRBD2. The germline V gene encodes CDR1 SGDLS and CDR2 YYNGEE. There are 16 residues in the CDR3. Germline trimming cut 3 bases from V and 2 bases from J; bases unmatched to any gene: 8. In DNA form, the CDR3 reads TGTGCCAGCAGCGCTCTAGCGGGTCAAACCACAGATACGCAGTATTTT. It yields the protein CASSALAGQTTDTQYF. Combining the CDR3 with reference TRBV9 and TRBJ2-3 gives the whole variable domain DSGVTQTPKHLITATGQRVTLRCSPRSGDLSVYWYQQSLDQGLQFLIQYYNGEERAKGNILERFSAQQFPDLHSELNLSSLELGDSALYFCASSALAGQTTDTQYFGPGTRLTVL.

The V gene is TRBV7-9, the J gene TRBJ2-7; D ambiguous. This CDR3 is 15 amino acids long. Germline V lookup: CDR1 SEHNR, CDR2 FQNEAQ (reference sequence). Deletions cut 1 base from V and 2 bases from J, with 12 bases between. The CDR3 region has the DNA TGTGCCAGCAGCTTAGTTCTAGGTACCGCCTACGAGCAGTACTTC. Protein product: CASSLVLGTAYEQYF.

This chain joins TRBV7-9 and TRBJ1-1, with D possibly TRBD1 on 5 matching bases. The CDR3 covers 14 residues. The V and J ends lost 5 bases and 5 bases respectively, with 15 bases between them. CDR1 SEHNR and CDR2 FQNEAQ come from the germline V gene (reference sequence). In DNA, the CDR3 is TGTGCCAGCAGCGAATCAGGGATATCGACTGAAGCTTTCTTT. Translating it yields CASSESGISTEAFF.

The gene calls are TRBV2 and TRBJ1-2; 8 bases are shared with TRBD1. The germline gives CDR1 SNHLY, CDR2 FYNNEI. The CDR3 spans 15 residues. J lost 4 bases, V lost 8 bases, and 12 bases had no gene match. The CDR3 protein is CASSPDNDRGYGYTF. The CDR3 DNA is TGTGCCAGCTCCCCCGACAACGACAGGGGCTATGGCTACACCTTC. The full variable domain, completed using reference TRBV2 and TRBJ1-2, is EPEVTQTPSHQVTQMGQEVILRCVPISNHLYFYWYRQILGQKVEFLVSFYNNEISEKSEIFDDQFSVERPDGSNFTLKIRSTKLEDSAMYFCASSPDNDRGYGYTFGSGTRLTVV.